This T cell receptor beta chain was sequenced in a study of T cell changes during pregnancy in multiple sclerosis. The V gene's germline CDR1 is SGHNT and CDR2 YYREEE (reference sequence). The CDR3 totals 15 residues. Trimming stripped 2 bases from V and 4 bases from J, with 15 bases between. Using immunoSEQ multiplex PCR, the repertoire was profiled, and TCRdb retains in-frame clones only, with some absent. The sample has tens of thousands of clones, over 80% seen once; the top ten hold approximately 2.8%. This sample comprised CD8+ T cells from peripheral blood mononuclear cells, obtained in the third trimester of pregnancy. This chain links TRBV5-4 with TRBJ1-2; a weak D match, TRBD1 (5 bases). The receptor was derived from a female donor in good health, enrolled as a control in a pregnancy study. The CDR3 loop is CASSLKLTDSYGYTF. The CDR3 DNA follows: TGTGCCAGCAGCTTAAAGTTAACCGACAGCTATGGCTACACCTTC.